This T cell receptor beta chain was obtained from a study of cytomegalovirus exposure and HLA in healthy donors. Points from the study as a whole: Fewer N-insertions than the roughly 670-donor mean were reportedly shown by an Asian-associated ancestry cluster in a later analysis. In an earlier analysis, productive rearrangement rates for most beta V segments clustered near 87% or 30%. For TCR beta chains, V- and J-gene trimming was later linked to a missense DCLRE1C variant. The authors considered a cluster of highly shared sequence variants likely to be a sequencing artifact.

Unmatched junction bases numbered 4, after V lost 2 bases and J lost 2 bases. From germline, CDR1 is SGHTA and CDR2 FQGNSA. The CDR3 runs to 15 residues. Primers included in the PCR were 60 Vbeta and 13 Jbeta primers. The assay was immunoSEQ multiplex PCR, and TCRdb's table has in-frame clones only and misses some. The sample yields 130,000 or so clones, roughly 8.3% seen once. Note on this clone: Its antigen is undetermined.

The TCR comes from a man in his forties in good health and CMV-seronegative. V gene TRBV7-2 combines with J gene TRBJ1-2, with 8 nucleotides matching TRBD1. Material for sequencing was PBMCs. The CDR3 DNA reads TGTGCCAGCAGCTTATCAGGGGGCGTAAACTATGGCTACACCTTC. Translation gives CASSLSGGVNYGYTF. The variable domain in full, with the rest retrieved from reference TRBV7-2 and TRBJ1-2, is GAGVSQSPSNKVTEKGKDVELRCDPISGHTALYWYRQSLGQGLEFLIYFQGNSAPDKSGLPSDRFSAERTGGSVSTLTIQRTQQEDSAVYLCASSLSGGVNYGYTFGSGTRLTVV.